Presented here are 26 T cell receptor beta chains from one specimen sequenced in a study of shared clonotypes between healthy human individuals. Method: immunoSEQ multiplex PCR; TCRdb's copy keeps in-frame clones and lacks some. The data contain roughly 700,000 clones, approximately 79% of them singletons. Sequencing was done on a sample of memory CD4+ T cells sorted from blood. The sample's subset: CD45RA-negative fraction. All receptors derive from a woman in her twenties or thirties in good health.

The sample holds one count of this clone. The chain combines TRBV6-9 with TRBJ2-5; D ambiguous. Trimming took off 8 bases at V and 1 base at J, with 5 bases between the two ends. The CDR3 sequence is 11 residues long. CDR1 is MNHGY, CDR2 SVAAGI, per germline. Here the CDR3 reads CASGTQETQYF. CDR3 nucleotides: TGTGCCAGCGGCACCCAAGAGACCCAGTACTTC.

The gene calls are TRBV7-9 and TRBJ2-2; D may correspond to TRBD1 or TRBD2 (5 bases each). Trimming took 11 bases from V and 2 from J, leaving 12 bases between them. The CDR3 consists of 13 residues. Germline V gene sequence: CDR1 SEHNR, CDR2 FQNEAQ (reference sequence). The CDR3 sequence is CAGGARNTGELFF. The CDR3 DNA is TGTGCCGGGGGAGCACGTAACACCGGGGAGCTGTTTTTT.

The chain is built from TRBV28 and TRBJ1-1; no firm D call. Germline V gives CDR1 MDHEN, CDR2 SYDVKM. V was cut by 2 bases and J by 7 bases, with 8 bases left in between. The length of the CDR3 is 12 residues. CDR3 protein: CASSLGPYEAFF. In DNA, the CDR3 is TGTGCCAGCAGTTTAGGACCTTATGAAGCTTTCTTT.

The chain links TRBV7-9 to TRBJ2-2, with a weak D call TRBD1 (5 bases). Between the trimmed V and J ends, which lost 3 bases and 1 base, there was a span of 9 bases. This CDR3 has 15 amino acids. The V gene's germline CDR1 is SEHNR and CDR2 FQNEAQ (reference sequence). In DNA form, the CDR3 reads TGTGCCAGCAGCTTGGGTAGGGGGAACACCGGGGAGCTGTTTTTT. Translated, it gives CASSLGRGNTGELFF.

J is TRBJ1-5 and V is TRBV7-2; D ambiguous. Germline CDR1 and CDR2: SGHTA and FQGNSA. V was clipped by 3 bases and J by 1 base, with 10 bases between them. The CDR3 is 15 residues long. The CDR3 sequence: CASSLSRGSNQPQHF. In DNA, the CDR3 is TGTGCCAGCAGCTTGTCGCGCGGAAGCAATCAGCCCCAGCATTTT.

This chain connects TRBV4-1 to TRBJ1-4; 8 bases align to TRBD1. Trimming removed 5 bases from V and 8 bases from J; junction bases left unmatched: 25. CDR1 MGHRA and CDR2 YSYEKL come from the germline V gene. CDR3 length: 20 residues. CDR3 in amino acids: CASSRIASLRTTGVGEKLFF. CDR3 DNA: TGCGCCAGCAGCAGGATTGCGTCCCTAAGAACGACAGGGGTTGGGGAAAAACTGTTTTTT.

The V and J genes are TRBV15 and TRBJ1-2, with 7 bases identical to TRBD1. Trimming removed 4 bases from V and 1 base from J; junction bases left unmatched: 9. The germline V gene has CDR1 LNHNV and CDR2 YYDKDF (reference sequence). The CDR3 totals 16 residues. CDR3 coding DNA: TGTGCCACCAGCATTAGTCGACAGGGAGGTAACTATGGCTACACCTTC. It translates to CATSISRQGGNYGYTF.

The chain has TRBV30 and TRBJ2-5, with 7 bases identical to TRBD1. The J call could be wrong; TRBJ2-7 is a better fit for the DNA end. The CDR3 has 13 residues. Germline V gives CDR1 GTSNPN, CDR2 SVGIG (reference sequence). The CDR3 bases are TGTGCCTGGAGGACAGGGCACTCCTACGAGCAGTACTTC. This translates into CAWRTGHSYEQYF.

This clone showed up many times. V and J are TRBV5-1 and TRBJ2-2, with 9 positions matching TRBD2. The CDR3 loop spans 14 amino acids. Per the germline V gene, CDR1 is SGHRS and CDR2 is YFSETQ. J was trimmed by 6 bases and V by 4 bases; bases with no gene match: 4. The CDR3, as DNA: TGCGCCAGCAGCGTCTTAGCGGGAGCCGGGGAGCTGTTTTTT. Amino acid sequence: CASSVLAGAGELFF.

V gene TRBV7-9 combines with J gene TRBJ2-7, with 7 bases identical to TRBD2. J was trimmed by 4 bases and V by 5 bases; bases with no gene match: 2. CDR3 size: 12 residues. Germline CDR1 reads SEHNR; CDR2 reads FQNEAQ (reference sequence). This chain's CDR3 is CASSRAGYEQYF. The CDR3 DNA reads as TGTGCCAGCAGCCGAGCGGGGTACGAGCAGTACTTC. Combining the CDR3 with reference TRBV7-9 and TRBJ2-7 gives the whole variable domain DTGVSQNPRHKITKRGQNVTFRCDPISEHNRLYWYRQTLGQGPEFLTYFQNEAQLEKSRLLSDRFSAERPKGSFSTLEIQRTEQGDSAMYLCASSRAGYEQYFGPGTRLTVT.

A word on this clone: Other DNA sequences in the same sample also yield this CDR3. The rearrangement uses TRBV5-4 and TRBJ2-5; TRBD2 aligns across 7 bases. Germline V gene sequence: CDR1 SGHNT, CDR2 YYREEE (reference sequence). V dropped 0 bases and J dropped 5; count of bases not matched to a gene: 7. The CDR3 length is 15 residues. CDR3: CASSLAGGPGETQYF. In DNA, the CDR3 is TGTGCCAGCAGCTTGGCGGGAGGCCCTGGTGAGACCCAGTACTTC.

The chain is built from TRBV4-2 and TRBJ1-5; perhaps TRBD1 as D (5 bases). Germline V gene lookup returns CDR1 LGHNA and CDR2 YNFKEQ. The CDR3 extends over 16 amino acids. Deletions cut 0 bases from V and 5 bases from J, with 14 bases between. The CDR3 region has the DNA TGTGCCAGCAGCCAAGAGTATCGGGGCGCGGATCAGCCCCAGCATTTT. This encodes CASSQEYRGADQPQHF.

The rearrangement joins TRBV10-2 to TRBJ1-3, with no clear D. Germline-derived CDR1 and CDR2 are WSHSY and SAAADI. The CDR3 is 15 amino acids. V lost 6 bases and J lost 0, with 12 bases in between. This CDR3 is CASSTDPFSGNTIYF. CDR3 DNA: TGCGCCAGCAGCACCGACCCCTTCTCTGGAAACACCATATATTTT.

The V call is TRBV25-1, the J call TRBJ1-6; TRBD1 aligns across 8 bases. CDR1 and CDR2 from the germline V gene are MGHDK and SYGVNS. The trim removed 9 bases at V and 5 bases at J, leaving 3 bases unmatched. This CDR3 comprises 13 residues. CDR3 nucleotide sequence: TGTGCCAGTTCGGGACAGGATAATTCACCCCTCCACTTT. Amino acids: CASSGQDNSPLHF.

The rearrangement links TRBV7-3 to TRBJ2-1, with 10 positions matching TRBD2. The germline CDR1 and CDR2 sequences are SGHTA and FQGTGA. V dropped 0 bases and J dropped 12; count of bases not matched to a gene: 23. The length of the CDR3 is 20 residues. The CDR3 loop reads CASSLTPSQSVAGGPLGQFF. CDR3 nucleotide sequence: TGTGCCAGCAGCTTAACCCCGTCTCAGTCCGTAGCGGGAGGCCCATTGGGGCAGTTCTTC.

CDR3 DNA: TGTGCCAGCTCATATGCAGACGCGAACACCGGGGAGCTGTTTTTT. Its protein is CASSYADANTGELFF. The V gene is TRBV18, the J gene TRBJ2-2; D remains unclear. This CDR3 region has 15 residues. Germline assignment: CDR1 KGHSH and CDR2 LQKENI. The germline V and J ends were trimmed by 5 bases and 0 bases, with 10 bases remaining between them.

J is TRBJ2-5 and V is TRBV19; the match to TRBD2 covers 10 bases. Germline CDR1 LNHDA, CDR2 SQIVND (reference sequence). Germline trimming cut 5 bases from V and 2 bases from J; bases unmatched to any gene: 2. The CDR3 runs 14 residues. CDR3 in amino acids: CASSLAGVQETQYF. For the CDR3, the DNA is TGTGCCAGTAGTCTAGCGGGAGTACAAGAGACCCAGTACTTC.

The CDR3 is CASSDRSRGTEAFF. In DNA form, the CDR3 reads TGTGCCAGCAGTGACAGGAGTCGTGGCACTGAAGCTTTCTTT. The gene calls are TRBV6-1 and TRBJ1-1; no firm D call. CDR1 is MNHNS and CDR2 is SASEGT in the germline V gene. The CDR3 totals 14 residues. Deletions cut 3 bases from V and 4 bases from J, with 12 bases between.

V gene TRBV9 combines with J gene TRBJ2-2; a weak D match, TRBD1 (6 bases). V was clipped by 0 bases and J by 0 bases, with 9 bases between them. The germline CDR1 and CDR2 sequences are SGDLS and YYNGEE. The CDR3 has 16 residues. The CDR3 sequence: CASSVEGDTNTGELFF. The CDR3 region has the DNA TGTGCCAGCAGCGTAGAGGGGGATACGAACACCGGGGAGCTGTTTTTT.

Remarks on this clone: At one of its ends the junction is not consistent with the germline gene, which may arise from a read error. J is TRBJ2-1 and V is TRBV5-1; 8 bases fit TRBD2. The CDR3 sequence is 16 residues long. Germline V CDR1 and CDR2: SGHRS, YFSETQ. For the CDR3, the DNA is TGCGCCAGCGCCTACACTAGCGGTACCCGCTACGATGAGCAGTTCTTC. Translating it yields CASAYTSGTRYDEQFF.

The rearrangement links TRBV19 to TRBJ2-5; D may be TRBD2 (6 bases). The J call is doubtful: the DNA matches TRBJ2-7 better. Per germline, CDR1 LNHDA and CDR2 SQIVND (reference sequence). The CDR3 contains 16 residues. CDR3 loop: CASSRAGLLSSYEQYF. CDR3 DNA: TGTGCCAGTAGCCGGGCGGGACTTTTGAGCTCCTACGAGCAGTACTTC.

A single count supports this clone. V and J are TRBV6-5 and TRBJ1-2; 9 nucleotides agree with TRBD1. The CDR3 totals 15 residues. V shed 0 bases, J shed 5 bases, and the junction held 4 bases outside the gene matches. From germline, CDR1 is MNHEY and CDR2 SVGAGI. CDR3: CASSYSRTGVYGYTF. In DNA, the CDR3 is TGTGCCAGCAGTTACTCGCGGACAGGGGTTTATGGCTACACCTTC.

The chain uses TRBV4-2 and TRBJ2-1; TRBD2 aligns across 12 bases. The CDR3 totals 15 residues. The V gene's germline CDR1 is LGHNA and CDR2 YNFKEQ. Unmatched junction bases numbered 4, after V lost 1 base and J lost 9 bases. The CDR3 nucleotides are TGTGCCAGCAGCCAAGGACTAGCGGGAGTAAGTGAGCAGTTCTTC. Its translation: CASSQGLAGVSEQFF.

CDR3 nucleotide sequence: TGTGCCAGCAGTTACTCGGGAGTAAACCTCAATCAGCCCCAGCATTTT. As protein: CASSYSGVNLNQPQHF. The chain uses TRBV6-6 and TRBJ1-5; D uncertain. V lost 0 bases and J lost 3, with 12 bases in between. The V gene's germline CDR1 is MNHNY and CDR2 SVGAGI (reference sequence). This CDR3 spans 16 amino acids.

The J gene is TRBJ2-1, the V gene TRBV5-5; D is perhaps TRBD2 (5 bases). V lost 4 bases and J 2 bases, leaving 10 bases between the germline ends. Germline assignment: CDR1 SGHKS and CDR2 YYEKEE (reference sequence). The CDR3 contains 14 residues. CDR3 region: CASSQTGAYNEQFF. CDR3 coding DNA: TGTGCCAGCAGCCAAACCGGGGCCTACAATGAGCAGTTCTTC.

CDR3 amino acids: CASSLRWREHNEQYF. CDR3 coding DNA: TGTGCCAGCAGCTTAAGGTGGCGGGAGCACAACGAGCAGTACTTC. J is TRBJ2-7 and V is TRBV7-9; 7 nucleotides match TRBD2. Germline CDR1 and CDR2: SEHNR and FQNEAQ (reference sequence). This CDR3 contains 15 residues. V dropped 2 bases and J dropped 5; count of bases not matched to a gene: 9.